This T cell receptor beta chain was obtained from a study of blood T cell repertoires in COVID-19. Study-wide context: PBMCs, B-cell-depleted T cells, or T cells provided the cDNA or gDNA that made up the material.

In the authors' workflow: Reference gene primer amplification in the assay estimated nucleated cell counts. Produced via immunoSEQ multiplex PCR; TCRdb's table is partial and in-frame only. V and J calls and clone size follow that table, whereas D and trimming were derived from the DNA. The repertoire holds about 190,000 clones, with 82% as singletons. Participants were aged roughly 18 to 100 years from roughly 26 US areas. Assignment of participants to cohorts was predicated upon participant-reported clinical history. Germline V gene lookup returns CDR1 KGHSH and CDR2 LQKENI. There are 16 residues in the CDR3. V dropped 2 bases and J dropped 0 bases, with 11 bases sitting between them.

The genes are TRBV18 and TRBJ1-3; D perhaps matches TRBD1 (6 bases). Material: PBMCs or T cells enriched from blood (not recorded which). This receptor was taken from a woman aged 60 to 75 with acute COVID-19. The chain's CDR3 is CASSPTGQISGNTIYF. The DNA of the CDR3 is TGTGCCAGCTCACCAACGGGACAAATCTCTGGAAACACCATATATTTT.